Listed below are T cell receptor beta chains from one sample, sequenced in a study of cytomegalovirus exposure and HLA in healthy donors. Assay: immunoSEQ multiplex PCR; the TCRdb copy retains only in-frame clones and omits some. This sample has 68,000 or so clones, with 80% to 90% found just once. Material: PBMCs. The receptors come from a human donor in good health. The CDR3 runs from the conserved cysteine through the conserved F or W. The D gene is left open where the match is weak. Clone size is stated in some rows and not others, as once, few, many or a class when expanded.

d_gene: -
v_gene: TRBV29-1
abundance: -
j_gene: TRBJ2-5
CDR3aa: CSVGGGGQETQYF
CDR3nt: TGCAGCGTGGGGGGCGGGGGCCAAGAGACCCAGTACTTC

d_gene: -
v_gene: TRBV30
abundance: once
j_gene: TRBJ2-3
CDR3aa: CAWRPEADTQYF
CDR3nt: TGTGCCTGGAGACCCGAGGCAGATACGCAGTATTTT

d_gene: TRBD1
v_gene: TRBV13
abundance: -
j_gene: TRBJ1-2
CDR3aa: CASSLGKGTGSGYPF
CDR3nt: TGTGCCAGCAGCTTAGGGAAAGGGACAGGGTCTGGCTACCCCTTC

d_gene: TRBD1
v_gene: TRBV5-1
abundance: once
j_gene: TRBJ2-5
CDR3aa: CASSLGQGKGETQYF
CDR3nt: TGCGCCAGCAGCTTGGGACAGGGAAAGGGAGAGACCCAGTACTTC

d_gene: TRBD2
v_gene: TRBV2
abundance: few
j_gene: TRBJ2-1
CDR3aa: CASKLAGGNNEQFF
CDR3nt: TGTGCCAGCAAACTAGCGGGGGGAAACAATGAGCAGTTCTTC

d_gene: -
v_gene: TRBV2
abundance: -
j_gene: TRBJ1-1
CDR3aa: CASSGPGHTNTEAFF
CDR3nt: TGTGCCAGCAGTGGCCCGGGACATACGAACACTGAAGCTTTCTTT

d_gene: TRBD1
v_gene: TRBV19
abundance: -
j_gene: TRBJ1-1
CDR3aa: CASKDRGDRTEAFF
CDR3nt: TGTGCCAGTAAGGACAGGGGAGATCGTACTGAAGCTTTCTTT

d_gene: -
v_gene: TRBV15
abundance: -
j_gene: TRBJ1-5
CDR3aa: CATSRDRGEHQPQHF
CDR3nt: TGTGCCACCAGCAGAGATAGGGGCGAGCATCAGCCCCAGCATTTT

d_gene: -
v_gene: TRBV19
abundance: -
j_gene: TRBJ1-2
CDR3aa: CASSIAAGNYGYTF
CDR3nt: TGTGCCAGTAGTATCGCGGCGGGGAACTATGGCTACACCTTC

d_gene: -
v_gene: TRBV6-1
abundance: -
j_gene: TRBJ2-3
CDR3aa: CASSESNLQGFLDTQYF
CDR3nt: TGTGCCAGCAGTGAAAGCAACTTGCAGGGTTTTTTGGATACGCAGTATTTT

d_gene: -
v_gene: TRBV30
abundance: -
j_gene: TRBJ2-7
CDR3aa: CAWSIGGEQYF
CDR3nt: TGTGCCTGGAGTATTGGCGGCGAGCAGTACTTC

d_gene: -
v_gene: TRBV28
abundance: -
j_gene: TRBJ1-6
CDR3aa: CASSPPGIDLSSYNSPLHF
CDR3nt: TGTGCCAGCAGTCCCCCCGGGATTGATCTCTCCTCCTATAATTCACCCCTCCACTTT

d_gene: -
v_gene: TRBV10-3
abundance: -
j_gene: TRBJ2-1
CDR3aa: CAISDSYNEQFF
CDR3nt: TGTGCCATCAGTGATTCTTACAATGAGCAGTTCTTC

d_gene: -
v_gene: TRBV7-9
abundance: few
j_gene: TRBJ2-3
CDR3aa: CASSQDSADTQYF
CDR3nt: TGTGCCAGCAGCCAAGACAGCGCAGATACGCAGTATTTT

d_gene: TRBD1
v_gene: TRBV19
abundance: -
j_gene: TRBJ1-4
CDR3aa: CASRGQASTNEKLFF
CDR3nt: TGTGCCAGTAGGGGACAGGCCTCAACTAATGAAAAACTGTTTTTT

d_gene: TRBD1
v_gene: TRBV19
abundance: -
j_gene: TRBJ1-1
CDR3aa: CASSITDRAGNTEAFF
CDR3nt: TGTGCCAGTAGTATAACCGACAGGGCAGGTAACACTGAAGCTTTCTTT

d_gene: TRBD2
v_gene: TRBV11-2
abundance: -
j_gene: TRBJ2-7
CDR3aa: CASSASSGTSGEQYF
CDR3nt: TGTGCCAGCAGCGCCTCATCCGGGACTAGCGGGGAGCAGTACTTC

d_gene: TRBD1
v_gene: TRBV7-8
abundance: -
j_gene: TRBJ2-1
CDR3aa: CASSRTGQPHNEQFF
CDR3nt: TGTGCCAGCAGCAGGACAGGCCAACCCCACAATGAGCAGTTCTTC

d_gene: -
v_gene: TRBV6-5
abundance: -
j_gene: TRBJ1-1
CDR3aa: CASSYSTRGTEAFF
CDR3nt: TGTGCCAGCAGTTACTCGACCAGGGGCACTGAAGCTTTCTTT

d_gene: -
v_gene: TRBV7-2
abundance: -
j_gene: TRBJ2-7
CDR3aa: CASSPRGSGEQYF
CDR3nt: TGTGCCAGCAGCCCCAGGGGTTCAGGCGAGCAGTACTTC

d_gene: -
v_gene: TRBV2
abundance: -
j_gene: TRBJ1-1
CDR3aa: CASSDWRGPVVGDTEAFF
CDR3nt: TGTGCCAGCAGTGACTGGAGGGGACCTGTGGTGGGTGACACTGAAGCTTTCTTT

d_gene: -
v_gene: TRBV7-2
abundance: -
j_gene: TRBJ1-2
CDR3aa: CASSFDRTNLNYGYTF
CDR3nt: TGTGCCAGCAGCTTTGACAGAACTAACCTTAACTATGGCTACACCTTC

d_gene: TRBD2
v_gene: TRBV11-2
abundance: -
j_gene: TRBJ2-1
CDR3aa: CASSSLAGVDEQFF
CDR3nt: TGTGCCAGCAGCTCACTAGCGGGGGTAGATGAGCAGTTCTTC

d_gene: -
v_gene: TRBV6-1
abundance: -
j_gene: TRBJ2-2
CDR3aa: CASTWRIGELFF
CDR3nt: TGTGCCAGCACTTGGCGGATCGGGGAGCTGTTTTTT

d_gene: -
v_gene: TRBV29-1
abundance: -
j_gene: TRBJ2-7
CDR3aa: CSVQTASGQPYEQYF
CDR3nt: TGCAGCGTACAAACGGCGTCGGGACAACCCTACGAGCAGTACTTC

d_gene: -
v_gene: TRBV19
abundance: -
j_gene: TRBJ1-1
CDR3aa: CASSIGGGPMNTEAFF
CDR3nt: TGTGCCAGTAGTATAGGCGGGGGGCCCATGAACACTGAAGCTTTCTTT

d_gene: -
v_gene: TRBV5-1
abundance: -
j_gene: TRBJ2-7
CDR3aa: CASTSPGLYGQYF
CDR3nt: TGCGCCAGTACGTCCCCGGGGTTGTACGGGCAGTACTTC

d_gene: -
v_gene: TRBV5-1
abundance: -
j_gene: TRBJ1-1
CDR3aa: CASSAGQKGTEAFF
CDR3nt: TGCGCCAGCAGCGCAGGACAGAAAGGCACTGAAGCTTTCTTT

d_gene: -
v_gene: TRBV2
abundance: once
j_gene: TRBJ2-7
CDR3aa: CASSELAYEQYF
CDR3nt: TGTGCCAGCAGTGAATTGGCATACGAGCAGTACTTC

d_gene: TRBD1
v_gene: TRBV10-2
abundance: -
j_gene: TRBJ2-2
CDR3aa: CASSGTGGTGELFF
CDR3nt: TGCGCCAGCTCCGGGACAGGGGGCACCGGGGAGCTGTTTTTT

d_gene: -
v_gene: TRBV5-5
abundance: -
j_gene: TRBJ1-2
CDR3aa: CASSWGFVNSYGYTF
CDR3nt: TGTGCCAGCAGCTGGGGCTTTGTGAATTCCTATGGCTACACCTTC

d_gene: -
v_gene: TRBV6-5
abundance: -
j_gene: TRBJ1-3
CDR3aa: CASSSTSRENTIYF
CDR3nt: TGTGCCAGCAGTTCCACATCCCGGGAGAACACCATATATTTT

d_gene: -
v_gene: TRBV25-1
abundance: few
j_gene: TRBJ2-7
CDR3aa: CASSDRGYEQYF
CDR3nt: TGTGCCAGCAGTGACAGGGGCTACGAGCAGTACTTC